This T cell receptor beta chain came from a study of beta chain features in type 1 diabetes. The CDR3 consists of 13 residues. Trimming shortened V by 1 base and J by 1 base, and 5 bases separated the two germline ends. Per germline, CDR1 SGHDN and CDR2 FVKESK. Expressed TCRB transcripts got sequenced, as all isolated RNA was reverse transcribed. TCRdb's copy holds only in-frame clones and misses some; the assay was immunoSEQ multiplex PCR. This sample has hundreds of thousands of clones, with about 17% found just once. Notes on this clone: Its antigen is currently unknown.

Findings and caveats of the study: No resolution was reached here on whether HLA type influences TCRB rearrangement.

The TCR was taken from a woman aged 18-29 years in good health. Sequenced sample: naive CD4+ T cells from blood. V gene TRBV14 combines with J gene TRBJ2-7; no reliable D call. The CDR3 sequence is CASSQAISYEQYF. CDR3 DNA sequence: TGTGCCAGCAGCCAAGCGATTTCCTACGAGCAGTACTTC. Using reference TRBV14 and TRBJ2-7 for the parts outside the CDR3, the full variable domain is EAGVTQFPSHSVIEKGQTVTLRCDPISGHDNLYWYRRVMGKEIKFLLHFVKESKQDESGMPNNRFLAERTGGTYSTLKVQPAELEDSGVYFCASSQAISYEQYFGPGTRLTVT.